This T cell receptor (beta chain) was sequenced in a study of neoadjuvant nivolumab and ipilimumab in lung cancer. The overall study: Patients got nivolumab 3 mg/kg on days 1, 15 and 29; combination added ipilimumab 1 mg/kg day 1. Study-wide results and limits: Only a single major-pathologic-response sample was available for clonality analysis. Blood richness before therapy tracked richness in tumors resected after neoadjuvant therapy. Only a small number of samples underwent TCR sequencing.

This CDR3 contains 12 residues. CDR1 MNHEY and CDR2 SMNVEV come from the germline V gene (reference sequence). V shed 2 bases and J shed 10 bases, with 9 bases lying between them. For this clone: The antigen is not known.

Measured with immunoSEQ multiplex PCR; TCRdb has only the in-frame clones, and not every one. The sample holds roughly 32,000 clones; about 92% are singletons and the top ten take 2% to 2.5%. Sequencing was performed on peripheral blood, taken after neoadjuvant nivolumab, alone or with ipilimumab, at or shortly before surgery. The TCR sequence derives from an adult with non-small cell lung cancer. The rearrangement uses TRBV27 and TRBJ1-5, with TRBD1 as a possible D gene (5 bases). The CDR3 coding sequence is TGTGCCAGCAGTTTAGGGGGGGAACCCCAGCATTTT. Encoded protein: CASSLGGEPQHF.